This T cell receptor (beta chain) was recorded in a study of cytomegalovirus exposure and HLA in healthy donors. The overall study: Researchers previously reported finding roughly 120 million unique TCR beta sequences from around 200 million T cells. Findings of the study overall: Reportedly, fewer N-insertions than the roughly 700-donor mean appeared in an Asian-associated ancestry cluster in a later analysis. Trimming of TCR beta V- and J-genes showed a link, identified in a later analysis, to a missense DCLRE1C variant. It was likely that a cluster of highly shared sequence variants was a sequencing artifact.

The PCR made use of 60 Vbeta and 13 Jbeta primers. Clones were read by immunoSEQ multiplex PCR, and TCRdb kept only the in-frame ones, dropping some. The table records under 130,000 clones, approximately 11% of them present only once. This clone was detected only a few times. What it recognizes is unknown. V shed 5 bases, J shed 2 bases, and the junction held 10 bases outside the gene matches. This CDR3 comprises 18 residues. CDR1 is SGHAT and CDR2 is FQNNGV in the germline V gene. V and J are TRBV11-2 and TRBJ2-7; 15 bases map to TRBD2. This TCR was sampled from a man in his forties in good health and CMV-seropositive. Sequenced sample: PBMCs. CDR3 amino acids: CASSPRPGLAGGAYEQYF. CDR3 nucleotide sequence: TGTGCCAGCAGCCCCCGCCCCGGACTAGCGGGAGGGGCCTACGAGCAGTACTTC.